This T cell receptor (beta chain) was retrieved from a study of T cells in Graves' hyperthyroidism and ophthalmopathy. Study overall: Peripheral blood draws took place at initial diagnosis, ahead of any treatment.

Amplification yielded TCR beta CDR3 regions, with RNA transcripts as the source. When the TCR CDR3 underwent first-round RT-PCR, the HTBI primer set was used. TCRdb re-analysed the multiplex PCR reads in MiXCR, keeping a single row per CDR3 protein. In the table there are around 380,000 distinct CDR3 sequences, 13% of which are singletons. Per the germline V gene, CDR1 is GTSNPN and CDR2 is SVGIG (reference sequence). This CDR3 spans 13 amino acids. The PBMCs were taken from roughly 10 ml of fresh peripheral blood. Of note for this clonotype: Possible read error: a much larger clone is one base away.

The chain joins TRBV30 to TRBJ1-2; D ambiguous. Sequenced: blood. The TCR sequence derives from a man aged 30 to 39 with Graves' hyperthyroidism that later progressed to Graves' ophthalmopathy. As DNA, the CDR3 is TGTCCCTGGATGGGCAGTGGAAGTTATGGCTACACCTTC. Translated, it gives CPWMGSGSYGYTF.